Listed below are T cell receptor beta chains from one sample, sequenced in a study of identical twins. MiXCR, run by TCRdb on the 5' RACE reads, gives a single entry per CDR3 protein. Here the sample spans 220,000 or so distinct CDR3 sequences, about 7% being singletons. These data also formed part of another study, on yellow fever vaccine responses in identical twins.

Material: memory (CD45RO+) T cells sorted from blood. The receptors were sampled from a woman younger than 35 in good health. The CDR3 runs from the conserved cysteine through the conserved F or W. The order of the fields is CDR3 protein, CDR3 DNA, clone size, J gene, V gene, D gene. The D gene is left open where the match is weak. Expanded clones get a size class; other rows say once, few or many, or leave the size out.

CDR3 protein: CASSARAYRGRTEAFF
CDR3 DNA: TGTGCCAGCAGCGCCAGGGCATACAGGGGGCGGACTGAAGCTTTCTTT
clone size: NA
J gene: TRBJ1-1
V gene: TRBV13
D gene: TRBD1

CDR3 protein: CASRRRLAGGPSEQYF
CDR3 DNA: TGTGCCAGCAGGCGCAGGCTAGCGGGAGGGCCCTCCGAGCAGTACTTC
clone size: few
J gene: TRBJ2-7
V gene: TRBV28
D gene: TRBD2

CDR3 protein: CSARGRGEGTGNTIYF
CDR3 DNA: TGCAGTGCTAGAGGTAGAGGTGAGGGTACTGGAAACACCATATATTTT
clone size: few
J gene: TRBJ1-3
V gene: TRBV20-1
D gene: NA

CDR3 protein: CASGDNLGEQYF
CDR3 DNA: TGCGCCAGCGGGGATAATTTGGGGGAGCAGTACTTC
clone size: NA
J gene: TRBJ2-7
V gene: TRBV5-1
D gene: NA

CDR3 protein: CASGTTGTGTRNEQFF
CDR3 DNA: TGTGCCAGCGGAACGACCGGGACAGGCACCCGCAATGAGCAGTTCTTC
clone size: NA
J gene: TRBJ2-1
V gene: TRBV28
D gene: TRBD1

CDR3 protein: CASKGQVSTGELFF
CDR3 DNA: TGTGCCAGCAAGGGTCAGGTCTCCACCGGGGAGCTGTTTTTT
clone size: few
J gene: TRBJ2-2
V gene: TRBV28
D gene: NA

CDR3 protein: CASSWTGIGGSPLHF
CDR3 DNA: TGTGCCAGCAGCTGGACAGGCATCGGAGGTTCACCCCTCCACTTT
clone size: many
J gene: TRBJ1-6
V gene: TRBV11-2
D gene: TRBD1

CDR3 protein: CASSQGTGRTGELFF
CDR3 DNA: TGTGCCAGCAGCCAAGGGACAGGGAGAACCGGGGAGCTGTTTTTT
clone size: NA
J gene: TRBJ2-2
V gene: TRBV16
D gene: TRBD1

CDR3 protein: CASSNSGLAKNIQYF
CDR3 DNA: TGTGCCAGCTCGAATAGCGGGTTAGCCAAAAACATTCAGTACTTC
clone size: many
J gene: TRBJ2-4
V gene: TRBV18
D gene: TRBD2

CDR3 protein: CSVAWGTSGYTF
CDR3 DNA: TGCAGCGTTGCCTGGGGAACCTCCGGCTACACCTTC
clone size: NA
J gene: TRBJ1-2
V gene: TRBV29-1
D gene: NA

CDR3 protein: CASEGVTDTQYF
CDR3 DNA: TGTGCCAGCGAGGGGGTAACCGATACGCAGTATTTT
clone size: many
J gene: TRBJ2-3
V gene: TRBV3-1
D gene: NA

CDR3 protein: CASSNYGQSSGNTIYF
CDR3 DNA: TGTGCCAGCAGTAACTATGGACAGAGCTCTGGAAACACCATATATTTT
clone size: many
J gene: TRBJ1-3
V gene: TRBV12-3/TRBV12-4
D gene: NA

CDR3 protein: CASGLGGANVLTF
CDR3 DNA: TGTGCCAGCGGACTGGGAGGGGCCAACGTCCTGACTTTC
clone size: NA
J gene: TRBJ2-6
V gene: TRBV6-1
D gene: NA

CDR3 protein: CATSDFGGGVREQFF
CDR3 DNA: TGTGCCACCAGTGATTTTGGAGGAGGGGTCCGTGAGCAGTTCTTC
clone size: NA
J gene: TRBJ2-1
V gene: TRBV24-1
D gene: NA

CDR3 protein: CASSASWRGTVSGNTIYF
CDR3 DNA: TGTGCCAGCAGTGCTTCATGGCGAGGGACGGTCTCTGGAAACACCATATATTTT
clone size: few
J gene: TRBJ1-3
V gene: TRBV6-1
D gene: NA

CDR3 protein: CSIRSGSYGYTF
CDR3 DNA: TGCAGCATTCGATCCGGCTCCTATGGCTACACCTTC
clone size: NA
J gene: TRBJ1-2
V gene: TRBV29-1
D gene: NA

CDR3 protein: CASSLDFSTDTQYF
CDR3 DNA: TGCGCCAGCAGCTTGGACTTCTCCACAGATACGCAGTATTTT
clone size: many
J gene: TRBJ2-3
V gene: TRBV5-1
D gene: NA

CDR3 protein: CSARDRLAGIYNEQFF
CDR3 DNA: TGCAGTGCTAGAGATCGACTAGCGGGAATCTACAATGAGCAGTTCTTC
clone size: many
J gene: TRBJ2-1
V gene: TRBV20-1
D gene: TRBD2

CDR3 protein: CASSVAASGYEQYF
CDR3 DNA: TGTGCCAGCAGTGTCGCTGCTAGCGGCTACGAGCAGTACTTC
clone size: NA
J gene: TRBJ2-7
V gene: TRBV28
D gene: TRBD2

CDR3 protein: CASSLGSLVSGANVLTF
CDR3 DNA: TGTGCCAGCAGCTTAGGGTCTTTGGTCTCTGGGGCCAACGTCCTGACTTTC
clone size: many
J gene: TRBJ2-6
V gene: TRBV7-9
D gene: NA

CDR3 protein: CASSPLQGRNTIYF
CDR3 DNA: TGTGCCAGCAGTCCACTACAGGGTCGGAACACCATATATTTT
clone size: NA
J gene: TRBJ1-3
V gene: TRBV27
D gene: NA

CDR3 protein: CASSGQRERTGELFF
CDR3 DNA: TGTGCCAGCAGTGGTCAACGGGAGCGCACCGGGGAGCTGTTTTTT
clone size: many
J gene: TRBJ2-2
V gene: TRBV2
D gene: NA

CDR3 protein: CSARDGDRGAGTGELFF
CDR3 DNA: TGCAGTGCTAGAGATGGTGATAGGGGGGCGGGCACCGGGGAGCTGTTTTTT
clone size: few
J gene: TRBJ2-2
V gene: TRBV20-1
D gene: NA